In its sample, the clone carrying this TCR beta chain was seen a few times. What it binds is not known. This record belongs to a study of post-analysis software for immune sequencing data. In the study overall: Included among the disease courses, which were recorded for the cohort, were relapsing-remitting, secondary progressive and progressive-relapsing multiple sclerosis. Findings and limits, study-wide: Included in a set of about five TRBV segments more frequent in patients than controls were TRBV5-6, TRBV5-1 and TRBV20-1.

Each TCR beta cDNA library carried unique molecular identifiers. A population of about 0.95 to 10 million T cells gave rise to a few hundred thousand cDNA molecules. One entry per CDR3 protein results from TCRdb running MiXCR on the PCR reads. Of roughly 580,000 distinct CDR3 sequences listed, 44% are singletons. Germline V gene sequence: CDR1 SQVTM, CDR2 ANQGSEA. Trimming pared 0 bases from V and 8 bases from J, leaving 7 bases between. The CDR3 is made up of 11 amino acids. What was sequenced was blood. The chain has TRBV29-1 and TRBJ1-2; D not resolved. This receptor was identified in a girl aged 5 to 17 with multiple sclerosis. Written as DNA, the CDR3 is TGCAGCGTTGAAGAGGGATTCGGCTACACCTTC. Translating gives CSVEEGFGYTF.